These T cell receptor beta chains were read from a single sample in a study of regulatory dendritic cells for organ transplantation. Assay used: immunoSEQ multiplex PCR; TCRdb lists only in-frame clones, some missing. The sample shows around 30,000 clones, 80% to 85% of them seen only once. The sequenced sample consisted of naive CD4+ T cells from blood. These receptors were collected from a human donor in good health. The CDR3 runs from the conserved cysteine through the conserved F or W. D genes are given only for firm matches. Part of the rows lack a size; the others show once, few, many or a class for expanded clones.

CDR3 protein: CASSLGNSNQPQHF; CDR3 DNA: TGCGCCAGCAGCTTGGGGAACAGTAATCAGCCCCAGCATTTT; J gene: TRBJ1-5; clone size: NA; D gene: NA; V gene: TRBV5-1
CDR3 protein: CASSRGQGIYEQYF; CDR3 DNA: TGTGCCAGCAGCCGGGGACAGGGGATATACGAGCAGTACTTC; J gene: TRBJ2-7; clone size: NA; D gene: TRBD1; V gene: TRBV7-8
CDR3 protein: CASSLVVRGASGYTF; CDR3 DNA: TGTGCCAGCAGCTTAGTTGTACGGGGGGCGAGTGGCTACACCTTC; J gene: TRBJ1-2; clone size: NA; D gene: NA; V gene: TRBV7-9
CDR3 protein: CASSSQVGEGTDTQYF; CDR3 DNA: TGTGCCAGCAGCTCCCAAGTCGGGGAAGGCACAGATACGCAGTATTTT; J gene: TRBJ2-3; clone size: NA; D gene: NA; V gene: TRBV9
CDR3 protein: CASSWRGGLNTEAFF; CDR3 DNA: TGTGCCAGCAGTTGGAGGGGGGGACTCAACACTGAAGCTTTCTTT; J gene: TRBJ1-1; clone size: NA; D gene: NA; V gene: TRBV27
CDR3 protein: CASSLFPGGPGDNEQFF; CDR3 DNA: TGCGCCAGCAGCTTATTCCCGGGGGGGCCTGGGGACAATGAGCAGTTCTTC; J gene: TRBJ2-1; clone size: NA; D gene: TRBD2; V gene: TRBV5-1
CDR3 protein: CASSKVRTGGRNTEAFF; CDR3 DNA: TGTGCCAGCAGCAAAGTGAGGACAGGGGGCAGGAACACTGAAGCTTTCTTT; J gene: TRBJ1-1; clone size: NA; D gene: NA; V gene: TRBV21-1
CDR3 protein: CASSPFIAGSNTGELFF; CDR3 DNA: TGCGCCAGCAGCCCTTTTATAGCGGGGTCGAACACCGGGGAGCTGTTTTTT; J gene: TRBJ2-2; clone size: NA; D gene: TRBD2; V gene: TRBV4-1
CDR3 protein: CASSPNPTGISYEQYF; CDR3 DNA: TGTGCCAGCAGCCCCAATCCGACAGGTATCTCCTACGAGCAGTACTTC; J gene: TRBJ2-7; clone size: NA; D gene: NA; V gene: TRBV5-4
CDR3 protein: CASSLGASGANVLTF; CDR3 DNA: TGCGCCAGCAGCTTGGGGGCCTCTGGGGCCAACGTCCTGACTTTC; J gene: TRBJ2-6; clone size: NA; D gene: NA; V gene: TRBV5-1
CDR3 protein: CASSYQGQANSPLHF; CDR3 DNA: TGTGCCAGCAGTTACCAAGGACAGGCTAATTCACCCCTCCACTTT; J gene: TRBJ1-6; clone size: few; D gene: TRBD1; V gene: TRBV6-5
CDR3 protein: CAIRGVSNEQFF; CDR3 DNA: TGTGCCATCAGGGGAGTTAGCAATGAGCAGTTCTTC; J gene: TRBJ2-1; clone size: NA; D gene: NA; V gene: TRBV10-3
CDR3 protein: CASSLGRTGNSPLHF; CDR3 DNA: TGTGCCAGCAGCTTAGGTCGTACGGGAAATTCACCCCTCCACTTT; J gene: TRBJ1-6; clone size: NA; D gene: NA; V gene: TRBV11-3
CDR3 protein: CSVGRTGGISEQYF; CDR3 DNA: TGCAGCGTTGGAAGGACAGGGGGGATTTCCGAGCAGTACTTC; J gene: TRBJ2-7; clone size: NA; D gene: TRBD1; V gene: TRBV29-1
CDR3 protein: CASSKRTDNTGELFF; CDR3 DNA: TGTGCCAGCAGCAAGCGGACAGATAACACCGGGGAGCTGTTTTTT; J gene: TRBJ2-2; clone size: NA; D gene: NA; V gene: TRBV21-1
CDR3 protein: CASSSLSSYNEQFF; CDR3 DNA: TGTGCCAGCAGCTCCCTGAGCTCCTACAATGAGCAGTTCTTC; J gene: TRBJ2-1; clone size: NA; D gene: NA; V gene: TRBV9
CDR3 protein: CASTRGGGGNTGELFF; CDR3 DNA: TGTGCCAGTACCCGGGGCGGCGGGGGGAACACCGGGGAGCTGTTTTTT; J gene: TRBJ2-2; clone size: NA; D gene: TRBD2; V gene: TRBV19
CDR3 protein: CAISEPGGQPQHF; CDR3 DNA: TGTGCCATCAGTGAACCAGGGGGTCAGCCCCAGCATTTT; J gene: TRBJ1-5; clone size: NA; D gene: TRBD1; V gene: TRBV10-3
CDR3 protein: CASSSQGDTPEQYF; CDR3 DNA: TGTGCCAGCAGCTCCCAGGGGGACACGCCTGAGCAGTACTTC; J gene: TRBJ2-7; clone size: NA; D gene: TRBD1; V gene: TRBV7-2
CDR3 protein: CASSLPGQGNYGYTF; CDR3 DNA: TGTGCCAGCAGTTTACCGGGACAGGGCAACTATGGCTACACCTTC; J gene: TRBJ1-2; clone size: NA; D gene: TRBD1; V gene: TRBV28
CDR3 protein: CASSRDNSYEQYF; CDR3 DNA: TGTGCCAGCAGCCGAGACAACTCCTACGAGCAGTACTTC; J gene: TRBJ2-7; clone size: NA; D gene: NA; V gene: TRBV4-2
CDR3 protein: CASSVANGGYTF; CDR3 DNA: TGTGCCAGCAGCGTAGCTAACGGTGGCTACACCTTC; J gene: TRBJ1-2; clone size: NA; D gene: NA; V gene: TRBV9
CDR3 protein: CASSGWTGGSNEQYF; CDR3 DNA: TGCGCCAGCAGCGGCTGGACAGGGGGCTCAAACGAGCAGTACTTC; J gene: TRBJ2-7; clone size: NA; D gene: TRBD1; V gene: TRBV5-1
CDR3 protein: CASSQPGQPQYF; CDR3 DNA: TGCGCCAGCAGCCAGCCGGGACAGCCTCAGTACTTC; J gene: TRBJ2-4; clone size: NA; D gene: TRBD1; V gene: TRBV4-1
CDR3 protein: CASSAGAGDNSPLHF; CDR3 DNA: TGTGCCAGCAGCGCTGGGGCAGGGGACAATTCACCCCTCCACTTT; J gene: TRBJ1-6; clone size: once; D gene: NA; V gene: TRBV7-9
CDR3 protein: CASSGGLAQETQYF; CDR3 DNA: TGCGCCAGCAGCGGAGGACTGGCCCAGGAGACCCAGTACTTC; J gene: TRBJ2-5; clone size: few; D gene: NA; V gene: TRBV5-1
CDR3 protein: CASSPGQAGETQYF; CDR3 DNA: TGTGCCAGCAGCCCCGGACAGGCGGGAGAGACCCAGTACTTC; J gene: TRBJ2-5; clone size: once; D gene: TRBD1; V gene: TRBV7-9
CDR3 protein: CASKGLAGPDTQYF; CDR3 DNA: TGTGCCAGCAAGGGACTAGCGGGGCCAGATACGCAGTATTTT; J gene: TRBJ2-3; clone size: once; D gene: TRBD2; V gene: TRBV4-2
CDR3 protein: CASSLAGTANEKLFF; CDR3 DNA: TGCGCCAGCAGCTTGGCCGGGACAGCTAATGAAAAACTGTTTTTT; J gene: TRBJ1-4; clone size: NA; D gene: TRBD1; V gene: TRBV5-1
CDR3 protein: CASSTDGGGTEAFF; CDR3 DNA: TGTGCCAGCAGCACCGATGGGGGAGGCACTGAAGCTTTCTTT; J gene: TRBJ1-1; clone size: NA; D gene: NA; V gene: TRBV9
CDR3 protein: CASSLRLAGSTDTQYF; CDR3 DNA: TGTGCCAGCTCACTTCGACTAGCGGGGAGCACAGATACGCAGTATTTT; J gene: TRBJ2-3; clone size: NA; D gene: TRBD2; V gene: TRBV18
CDR3 protein: CASSEQGSGANVLTF; CDR3 DNA: TGTGCCAGCAGTGAACAGGGTTCTGGGGCCAACGTCCTGACTTTC; J gene: TRBJ2-6; clone size: NA; D gene: NA; V gene: TRBV2
CDR3 protein: CASSEGQNGYTF; CDR3 DNA: TGTGCCAGCAGTGAAGGTCAGAATGGCTACACCTTC; J gene: TRBJ1-2; clone size: NA; D gene: NA; V gene: TRBV6-1
CDR3 protein: CASSPDRDGGYTF; CDR3 DNA: TGTGCCAGCTCACCAGACAGGGATGGAGGCTACACCTTC; J gene: TRBJ1-2; clone size: NA; D gene: TRBD1; V gene: TRBV18
CDR3 protein: CASSRGSAGNTIYF; CDR3 DNA: TGTGCCAGCAGCCGGGGAAGCGCTGGAAACACCATATATTTT; J gene: TRBJ1-3; clone size: NA; D gene: NA; V gene: TRBV5-4
CDR3 protein: CASSWGQGKVYTFF; CDR3 DNA: TGTGCCAGCAGTTGGGGACAGGGTAAAGTATACACTTTCTTT; J gene: TRBJ1-1; clone size: NA; D gene: TRBD1; V gene: TRBV6-5
CDR3 protein: CASSLGLAGEYGYTF; CDR3 DNA: TGTGCCAGCAGCTTAGGTTTGGCAGGGGAATATGGCTACACCTTC; J gene: TRBJ1-2; clone size: NA; D gene: NA; V gene: TRBV7-8
CDR3 protein: CASSLAGETQYF; CDR3 DNA: TGCGCCAGCAGTCTAGCGGGGGAGACCCAGTACTTC; J gene: TRBJ2-5; clone size: NA; D gene: TRBD2; V gene: TRBV4-1
CDR3 protein: CASSGDRDYEQYF; CDR3 DNA: TGTGCCAGCAGCGGGGACAGGGACTACGAGCAGTACTTC; J gene: TRBJ2-7; clone size: NA; D gene: TRBD1; V gene: TRBV2
CDR3 protein: CASSSGARGFDTQYF; CDR3 DNA: TGTGCCAGCAGCTCTGGAGCGCGGGGTTTTGATACGCAGTATTTT; J gene: TRBJ2-3; clone size: few; D gene: NA; V gene: TRBV5-4
CDR3 protein: CASSPRGGISGANVLTF; CDR3 DNA: TGTGCCAGCAGCCCGAGAGGGGGTATATCTGGGGCCAACGTCCTGACTTTC; J gene: TRBJ2-6; clone size: NA; D gene: NA; V gene: TRBV5-4
CDR3 protein: CASSGTGTSGGFEQFF; CDR3 DNA: TGTGCCAGCAGCGGAACCGGGACTAGCGGCGGATTTGAGCAGTTCTTC; J gene: TRBJ2-1; clone size: NA; D gene: TRBD2; V gene: TRBV9
CDR3 protein: CASRSTGDRDQPQHF; CDR3 DNA: TGTGCCAGCAGATCGACAGGTGACAGAGATCAGCCCCAGCATTTT; J gene: TRBJ1-5; clone size: few; D gene: NA; V gene: TRBV6-1
CDR3 protein: CASNQGDWATDTQYF; CDR3 DNA: TGTGCCAGTAATCAGGGGGACTGGGCCACAGATACGCAGTATTTT; J gene: TRBJ2-3; clone size: NA; D gene: NA; V gene: TRBV19
CDR3 protein: CASRRQGGLRGYTF; CDR3 DNA: TGTGCCAGCAGGAGACAGGGGGGGTTGAGGGGCTACACCTTC; J gene: TRBJ1-2; clone size: NA; D gene: TRBD1; V gene: TRBV6-5
CDR3 protein: CASSPSDSSGNTIYF; CDR3 DNA: TGCGCCAGCAGCCCCTCGGACAGCTCTGGAAACACCATATATTTT; J gene: TRBJ1-3; clone size: few; D gene: NA; V gene: TRBV4-1
CDR3 protein: CASSLEYQGGGLHF; CDR3 DNA: TGTGCCAGCAGCTTAGAATATCAGGGAGGGGGTCTCCACTTT; J gene: TRBJ1-6; clone size: NA; D gene: NA; V gene: TRBV7-9